Listed here are 30 T cell receptor beta chains from one sample, sequenced in a study of blood T cell repertoires in COVID-19 (dated by TCRdb to about 2020). Library construction relied on the immunoSEQ multiplex PCR assay. Not all clones reach the TCRdb copy of this immuneACCESS table, which keeps in-frame sequences only. Checked studies attribute under half of the gap to unresolved V genes and leave the rest unexplained. Recorded for this sample are some 200,000 clones; 65% to 85% of them occurred a single time. 7.5% of the sample is taken by the ten largest. The material sequenced was PBMCs or T cells enriched from blood (not recorded which). All receptors derive from a man aged 40-50 years who had recovered from COVID-19.

This chain links TRBV7-2 with TRBJ2-1; D unclear. CDR3 size: 14 residues. V was pared by 4 bases and J by 5 bases, with 12 bases between. CDR1 is SGHTA and CDR2 is FQGNSA in the germline V gene. The CDR3 nucleotides are TGTGCCAGCAGCTCCACCTACCGCGACAATGAGCAGTTCTTC. Translated: CASSSTYRDNEQFF.

The genes are TRBV5-4 and TRBJ1-3; 8 nucleotides align to TRBD1. Germline CDR1 and CDR2: SGHNT and YYREEE (reference sequence). CDR3 length: 14 residues. The J segment lost 4 bases and the V segment lost 4 bases, leaving 4 bases of the junction unmatched. The CDR3: CASSVTGVGNTIYF. The CDR3 DNA reads as TGTGCCAGCAGCGTGACAGGGGTAGGAAACACCATATATTTT.

This clone has a single count. V gene TRBV30 combines with J gene TRBJ1-6, with TRBD1 identical over 11 bases. The V gene's germline CDR1 is GTSNPN and CDR2 SVGIG (reference sequence). Unmatched junction bases numbered 6, after V lost 4 bases and J lost 10 bases. The CDR3 contains 14 residues. CDR3 loop: CAWTGQGAGSPLHF. In DNA, the CDR3 is TGTGCCTGGACCGGACAGGGGGCAGGATCACCCCTCCACTTT.

This clone has just a few counts. The chain couples TRBV30 to TRBJ1-2; 9 bases match TRBD1. Germline CDR1 GTSNPN, CDR2 SVGIG (reference sequence). V was clipped by 3 bases and J by 5 bases; unmatched bases: 7. CDR3 length equals 14 residues. The DNA for the CDR3 is TGTGCCTGGAGCATACAGGGGGCGAAGTATGGCTACACCTTC. Translation: CAWSIQGAKYGYTF.

This CDR3 reads CASIEGSRNQPQHF. CDR3 sequence (DNA): TGTGCCAGCATCGAGGGATCACGCAATCAGCCCCAGCATTTT. V usage is TRBV27 and J usage is TRBJ1-5, with D uncertain. Germline V lookup: CDR1 MNHEY, CDR2 SMNVEV (reference sequence). CDR3 size: 14 residues. V was cut by 7 bases and J by 2 bases, with 12 bases left in between.

The chain employs TRBV4-2 and TRBJ1-6, with D tentatively TRBD1 (5 bases). V was cut by 3 bases and J by 0 bases, with 24 bases left in between. The germline V gene encodes CDR1 LGHNA and CDR2 YNFKEQ. The length of the CDR3 is 21 residues. CDR3 nucleotides: TGTGCCAGCAGCCAGGAGACGACGATAACGACAGCCAGCTCCTATAATTCACCCCTCCACTTT. It is translated as CASSQETTITTASSYNSPLHF.

This chain links TRBV12-3 or TRBV12-4 with TRBJ1-2; TRBD1 matches at 8 bases. The CDR3 loop spans 10 amino acids. The J segment lost 10 bases and the V segment lost 9 bases, leaving 4 bases of the junction unmatched. CDR3 DNA sequence: TGTGCCAGTTCAGGGGGCGTCTACACCTTC. It codes for CASSGGVYTF.

In this sample, this clone turned up a few times. This chain uses TRBV7-2 with TRBJ1-1, with D perhaps TRBD1 (5 bases). The V end was cut by 1 base, the J end by 6 bases, with 12 bases between. The CDR3 length is 14 residues. Per the germline V gene, CDR1 is SGHTA and CDR2 is FQGNSA. CDR3 sequence reads: CASSLGWGVSEAFF. The CDR3 bases are TGTGCCAGCAGCTTAGGTTGGGGGGTCTCTGAAGCTTTCTTT.

The gene calls are TRBV6-1 and TRBJ1-2; D ambiguous. Germline CDR1 MNHNS, CDR2 SASEGT. The ends were cut back, 3 bases at V and 4 bases at J, with 12 bases in the middle. CDR3 size: 14 residues. The CDR3: CASSEGGLSYGYTF. The CDR3 DNA reads TGTGCCAGCAGTGAGGGAGGACTCAGCTATGGCTACACCTTC.

The V and J genes are TRBV11-3 and TRBJ1-3; 10 bases map to TRBD1. The length of the CDR3 is 16 residues. Looked up from germline, CDR1 is SGHNT and CDR2 is YENEEA. The J segment lost 1 base and the V segment lost 4 bases, leaving 4 bases of the junction unmatched. The CDR3 is CASSSGTGVSGNTIYF. The DNA for the CDR3 is TGTGCCAGCAGCTCCGGGACAGGGGTTTCTGGAAACACCATATATTTT.

The J gene is TRBJ1-1, the V gene TRBV9; D possibly corresponds to TRBD1 (6 bases). This CDR3 spans 16 amino acids. Trimming removed 0 bases from V and 3 bases from J, with 15 bases in between. Germline CDR1 SGDLS, CDR2 YYNGEE. CDR3 DNA: TGTGCCAGCAGCGTAGCGGGGGGCATATACCACACTGAAGCTTTCTTT. It is translated as CASSVAGGIYHTEAFF.

In its sample, this clone was seen once. The CDR3: CASSYEWGVNSPLHF. CDR3 nucleotides: TGTGCCAGCAGTTACGAGTGGGGCGTTAATTCACCCCTCCACTTT. The rearrangement joins TRBV6-5 to TRBJ1-6; the D gene is possibly TRBD1 (5 bases). The germline V gene encodes CDR1 MNHEY and CDR2 SVGAGI. Trimming removed 2 bases at V and 6 bases at J, with 11 bases between. This CDR3 region has 15 residues.

This clone was picked up a small number of times. The rearrangement joins TRBV5-1 to TRBJ2-7; 9 bases are shared with TRBD1. J was trimmed by 6 bases and V by 3 bases; bases with no gene match: 10. The germline V gene has CDR1 SGHRS and CDR2 YFSETQ. CDR3 length: 15 residues. Here the CDR3 reads CASSSRSDRGAEQYF. CDR3 coding DNA: TGCGCCAGCAGCTCTAGGTCGGACAGGGGCGCCGAGCAGTACTTC.

This chain joins TRBV2 and TRBJ1-6; the D is unclear. Germline loops: CDR1 SNHLY, CDR2 FYNNEI. The length of the CDR3 is 14 residues. Deletions cut 3 bases from V and 10 bases from J, with 13 bases between. The CDR3 loop reads CASSDLRVRSPLHF. The CDR3 DNA follows: TGTGCCAGCAGTGATTTACGGGTGCGCTCACCCCTCCACTTT.

V gene TRBV29-1 combines with J gene TRBJ2-5; TRBD1 agrees at 7 bases. Germline loops: CDR1 SQVTM, CDR2 ANQGSEA. CDR3 size: 14 residues. J was trimmed by 5 bases and V by 0 bases; bases with no gene match: 6. The CDR3 is CSVEDETGEETQYF. DNA for the CDR3: TGCAGCGTTGAAGATGAAACAGGGGAGGAGACCCAGTACTTC.

The V call is TRBV5-1, the J call TRBJ1-1; 8 positions match TRBD1. Unmatched junction bases numbered 5, after V lost 4 bases and J lost 3 bases. CDR1 is SGHRS and CDR2 is YFSETQ in the germline V gene. The CDR3 runs to 14 residues. The DNA for the CDR3 is TGCGCCAGCAGCGCCGACAGGGGCCACACTGAAGCTTTCTTT. Translating gives CASSADRGHTEAFF.

The V call is TRBV5-1, the J call TRBJ1-2; the D is unclear. V was shortened by 0 bases and J by 2 bases, with 11 bases between the two germline ends. The length of the CDR3 is 15 residues. Per the germline V gene, CDR1 is SGHRS and CDR2 is YFSETQ. This CDR3 is CASSLGDKVNYGYTF. In DNA form, the CDR3 reads TGCGCCAGCAGCTTGGGAGACAAGGTCAACTATGGCTACACCTTC.

This clone was observed once. CDR3: CASSPAPPAGGRADTQYF. The CDR3 DNA sequence: TGTGCCAGCAGCCCCGCACCTCCAGCGGGGGGTAGGGCAGATACGCAGTATTTT. The chain uses TRBV5-4 and TRBJ2-3, with 9 bases identical to TRBD2. The J segment lost 4 bases and the V segment lost 4 bases, leaving 16 bases of the junction unmatched. Germline CDR1 and CDR2: SGHNT and YYREEE (reference sequence). CDR3 size: 18 residues.

The chain joins TRBV15 to TRBJ1-6; possibly TRBD1 for D (5 bases). The germline CDR1 and CDR2 sequences are LNHNV and YYDKDF (reference sequence). CDR3 length: 16 amino acids. Trimming shortened V by 5 bases and J by 6 bases, and 17 bases separated the two germline ends. This chain's CDR3 is CATSPRGRGSNSPLHF. CDR3 DNA sequence: TGTGCCACCAGCCCGCGGGGACGAGGGAGTAATTCACCCCTCCACTTT.

A few counts support this clone. CDR3 DNA sequence: TGTGCCAGCAGCTATCGGGTCTTGAACACTGAAGCTTTCTTT. It codes for CASSYRVLNTEAFF. The V and J genes are TRBV5-8 and TRBJ1-1; D remains ambiguous. The length of the CDR3 is 14 residues. CDR1 and CDR2 from the germline V gene are SGHTS and YDEGEE. Trimming left V 3 bases short and J 0 bases short, with 9 bases between. The full variable domain, rest sourced from reference TRBV5-8 and TRBJ1-1, is EAGVTQSPTHLIKTRGQQATLRCSPISGHTSVYWYQQALGLGLQFLLWYDEGEERNRGNFPPRFSGRQFPNYSSELNVNALELEDSALYLCASSYRVLNTEAFFGQGTRLTVV.

The rearrangement uses TRBV7-2 and TRBJ1-2; tentatively, D is TRBD1 (6 bases). Germline values: CDR1 SGHTA, CDR2 FQGNSA. Trimming shortened V by 6 bases and J by 4 bases, and 15 bases separated the two germline ends. CDR3 size: 14 residues. The CDR3 DNA reads as TGTGCCAGCAGTGGTGGGAGAGGGGGCTATGGCTACACCTTC. Its protein product is CASSGGRGGYGYTF. The entire variable domain, with the rest obtained from reference TRBV7-2 and TRBJ1-2, is as follows: GAGVSQSPSNKVTEKGKDVELRCDPISGHTALYWYRQSLGQGLEFLIYFQGNSAPDKSGLPSDRFSAERTGGSVSTLTIQRTQQEDSAVYLCASSGGRGGYGYTFGSGTRLTVV.

The J gene is TRBJ2-1, the V gene TRBV5-5; D perhaps matches TRBD2 (6 bases). The CDR3 runs to 17 residues. From germline, CDR1 is SGHKS and CDR2 YYEKEE (reference sequence). V shed 0 bases and J shed 9 bases, with 22 bases lying between them. The CDR3, as DNA: TGTGCCAGCAGCTTGGTCCCGCGGCAGGGCCCGCGGGGTGAGCAGTTCTTC. Its translation: CASSLVPRQGPRGEQFF.

The chain employs TRBV5-5 and TRBJ1-4; D gene unclear. CDR1 SGHKS and CDR2 YYEKEE come from the germline V gene (reference sequence). The V end was cut by 2 bases, the J end by 7 bases, with 9 bases between. This CDR3 has 13 amino acids. CDR3 in amino acids: CASSLLASEKLFF. CDR3 DNA: TGTGCCAGCAGCTTATTGGCTTCTGAAAAACTGTTTTTT.

The V and J genes are TRBV4-3 and TRBJ1-4; 8 nucleotides agree with TRBD1. CDR1 is LGHNA, CDR2 YSLEER, per germline. This CDR3 spans 17 amino acids. After removal of 1 base from V and 8 bases from J, the junction contained 12 bases not matched to a gene. CDR3 DNA sequence: TGCGCCAGCAGCCAAGGAAGGGGGACAGGACGAGAAGAAAAACTGTTTTTT. Its translation is CASSQGRGTGREEKLFF.

The chain couples TRBV11-2 to TRBJ1-6, with D tentatively TRBD1 (6 bases). Germline assignment: CDR1 SGHAT and CDR2 FQNNGV. The CDR3 length is 15 residues. V was clipped by 2 bases and J by 7 bases, with 12 bases between them. CDR3 residues: CASSLQGGQNSPLHF. As DNA, the CDR3 is TGTGCCAGCAGCTTACAGGGTGGACAGAATTCACCCCTCCACTTT.

This CDR3 is CASSPRTGYNHGYTF. CDR3 coding DNA: TGTGCCAGCAGCCCTAGGACAGGTTACAATCATGGCTACACCTTC. J is TRBJ1-2 and V is TRBV5-5; 7 positions agree with TRBD1. This CDR3 spans 15 amino acids. From germline, CDR1 is SGHKS and CDR2 YYEKEE (reference sequence). With V trimmed by 4 bases and J by 6 bases, 12 bases remained unmatched. The complete variable domain, with remaining parts taken from reference TRBV5-5 and TRBJ1-2, reads DAGVTQSPTHLIKTRGQQVTLRCSPISGHKSVSWYQQVLGQGPQFIFQYYEKEERGRGNFPDRFSARQFPNYSSELNVNALLLGDSALYLCASSPRTGYNHGYTFGSGTRLTVV.

The V gene is TRBV5-1, the J gene TRBJ2-2, with a possible D match to TRBD1 (5 bases). The V and J ends lost 7 bases and 4 bases respectively, with 14 bases between them. Per the germline V gene, CDR1 is SGHRS and CDR2 is YFSETQ. The CDR3 runs to 14 residues. CDR3 nucleotides: TGCGCCAGCTCAGGCAGGGCCACCACCGGGGAGCTGTTTTTT. Translated: CASSGRATTGELFF.

The sample holds one count of this clone. The rearrangement links TRBV10-3 to TRBJ2-7, with a tentative D call TRBD1 (8 bases). Trimming stripped 3 bases from V and 2 bases from J, with 17 bases between. The germline V gene encodes CDR1 ENHRY and CDR2 SYGVKD. This CDR3 has 16 amino acids. CDR3 in amino acids: CAISDPGQGGAYEQYF. CDR3 sequence (DNA): TGTGCCATCAGTGATCCCGGACAGGGAGGGGCCTACGAGCAGTACTTC.

The CDR3 coding sequence is TGTGCCAGCAGCTTAAATGGAGGTGAAAAACTGTTTTTT. Protein product: CASSLNGGEKLFF. V gene TRBV7-2 combines with J gene TRBJ1-4; no reliable D call. The CDR3 is 13 amino acids. The V end was cut by 2 bases, the J end by 7 bases, with 8 bases between. CDR1 and CDR2 (germline): SGHTA, FQGNSA.

The chain joins TRBV5-4 to TRBJ2-1; a possible D gene is TRBD2 (6 bases). The CDR3 contains 13 residues. Germline CDR1 reads SGHNT; CDR2 reads YYREEE (reference sequence). The V gene lost 9 bases and the J gene lost 5 bases, with 15 bases spanning the gap. The CDR3 DNA follows: TGTGCCACCAAAAGGGGACTGAACAATGAGCAGTTCTTC. This encodes CATKRGLNNEQFF.